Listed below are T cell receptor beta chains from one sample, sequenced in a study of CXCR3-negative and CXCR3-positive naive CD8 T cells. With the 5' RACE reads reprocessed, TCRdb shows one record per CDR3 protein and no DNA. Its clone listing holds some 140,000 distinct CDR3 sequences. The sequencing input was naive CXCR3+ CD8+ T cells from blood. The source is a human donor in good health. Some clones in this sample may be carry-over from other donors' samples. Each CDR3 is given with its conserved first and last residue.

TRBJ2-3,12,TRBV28,CASSFLSDTQYF
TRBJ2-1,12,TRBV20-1,CSAARGLNEQFF
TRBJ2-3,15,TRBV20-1,CSAKAGVGLSDTQYF
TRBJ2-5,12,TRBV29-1,CSVGEVGETQYF
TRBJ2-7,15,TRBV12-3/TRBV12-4,CASSPVAGGSYEQYF
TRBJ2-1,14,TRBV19,CASSVNNGYNEQFF
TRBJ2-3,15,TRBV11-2,CASSLGDWSTDTQYF
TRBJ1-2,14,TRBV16,CASSQSLGGYGYTF
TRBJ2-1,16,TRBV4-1,CASSHTTGGSYNEQFF
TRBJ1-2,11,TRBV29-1,CSGQFGGGYTF
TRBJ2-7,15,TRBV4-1,CASSQDSGRAYEQYF
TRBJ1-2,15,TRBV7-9,CASSHRQGVNYGYTF
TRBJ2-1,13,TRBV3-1,CASSQLDPATKLF
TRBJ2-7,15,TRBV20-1,CSARRQGWSSYEQYF
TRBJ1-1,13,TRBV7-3,CASSLYDNTEAFF
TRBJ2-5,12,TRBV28,CASSFYQETQYF
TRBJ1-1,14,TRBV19,CASSIGTVHTEAFF
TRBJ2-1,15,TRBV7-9,CASRSGTGSYNEQFF
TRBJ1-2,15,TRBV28,CASSTSWGFNYGYTF
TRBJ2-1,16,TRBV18,CASSPPFSGVVHEQFF
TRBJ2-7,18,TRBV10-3,CAISEGRAAGPGTYEQYF
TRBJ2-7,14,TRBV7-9,CASSLNPGFYEHYF
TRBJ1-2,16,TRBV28,CASSSLGASLNYGYTF
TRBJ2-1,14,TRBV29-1,CSVEYGTSYNEQFF
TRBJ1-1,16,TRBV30,CAWEEGVLMKDTEAFF
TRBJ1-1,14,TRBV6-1,CASSGDRGNTEASF
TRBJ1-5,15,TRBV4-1,CASSEGADSNQPQHF
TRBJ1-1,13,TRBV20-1,CSARMTGDTEAFF
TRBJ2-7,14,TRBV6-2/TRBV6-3,CASSTWDESYEQYF
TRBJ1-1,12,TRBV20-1,CSARGINTEAFF
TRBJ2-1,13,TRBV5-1,CASSLPEYNEQFF
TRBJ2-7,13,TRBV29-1,CSARGDGSYAQYF
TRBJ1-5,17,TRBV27,CASSLFPGTHSNQPQHF
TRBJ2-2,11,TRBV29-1,CSVLLTGELFF
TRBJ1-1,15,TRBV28,CASSPTLGAATEAFF
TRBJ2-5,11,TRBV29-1,CSVPTGETQYF
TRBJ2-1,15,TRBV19,CASSMGQRTYNEQFF
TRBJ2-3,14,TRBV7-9,CASSLGERTDTQYF
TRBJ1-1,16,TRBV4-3,CASSQDPESVNTEAFF
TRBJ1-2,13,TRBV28,CASTSSWGYGYTF
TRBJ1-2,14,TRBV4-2,CASSQSVDPYGYTF
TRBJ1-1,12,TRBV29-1,CSAGQGPTEAFF
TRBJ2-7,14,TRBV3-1,CASSLGRVDYEQYF
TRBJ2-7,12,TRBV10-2,CASRTGAYEQYF
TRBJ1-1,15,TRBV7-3,CASSLIPGADTEAFF
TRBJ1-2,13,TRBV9,CASSVGQRYGYTF
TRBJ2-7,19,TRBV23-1,CASSLRRLFPRDRAYEQYF
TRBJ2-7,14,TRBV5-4,CASSLVGNSFEQYF